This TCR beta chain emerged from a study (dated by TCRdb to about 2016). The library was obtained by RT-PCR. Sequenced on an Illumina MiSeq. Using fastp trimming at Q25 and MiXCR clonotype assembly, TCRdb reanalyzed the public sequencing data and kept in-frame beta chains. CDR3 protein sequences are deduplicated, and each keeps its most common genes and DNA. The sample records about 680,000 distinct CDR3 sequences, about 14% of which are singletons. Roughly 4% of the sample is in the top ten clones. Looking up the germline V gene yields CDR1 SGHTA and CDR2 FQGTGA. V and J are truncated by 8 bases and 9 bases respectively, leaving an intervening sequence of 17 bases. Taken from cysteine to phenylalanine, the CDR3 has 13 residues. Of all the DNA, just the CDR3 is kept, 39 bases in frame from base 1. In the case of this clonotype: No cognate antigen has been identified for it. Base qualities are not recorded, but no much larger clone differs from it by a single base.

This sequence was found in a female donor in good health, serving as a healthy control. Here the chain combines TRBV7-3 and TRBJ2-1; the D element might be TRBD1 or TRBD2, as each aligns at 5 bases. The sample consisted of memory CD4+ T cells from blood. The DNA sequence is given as TGTGCCAGCGGGGGACCCCCCGGCACTGAGCAGTTCTTC. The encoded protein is CASGGPPGTEQFF.